The table lists the clone carrying this TCR beta chain with many counts. Its antigen is currently unknown. The time point: newly diagnosed GD, antithyroid drugs for less than 3 months. From RNA extracted from PBMCs, the TCR library was made. Construction of the TCR beta libraries employed iRepertoire HTBI primers in conjunction with Arm-PCR of CDR3 regions. TCRdb reprocessed the multiplex PCR reads via MiXCR and lists one record per CDR3 protein. The table shows roughly 320,000 distinct CDR3 sequences, with roughly a sixth occurring only once. The data belong to a study of regulatory T cells in long-lasting Graves disease. Study-level findings and limits: Study was limited to peripheral blood, excluding thyroid tissue.

The data also belong to a second study, concerning T cells in Graves' hyperthyroidism and ophthalmopathy.

The sample in question was peripheral blood mononuclear cells (PBMCs), obtained at new diagnosis, from a patient treated with antithyroid drugs. The clonotype comes from a man in his forties with Graves disease.

The CDR3: CASSPVRPAGGLTYEQYF. The CDR3 DNA follows: TGTGCCAGCAGCCCCGTTCGACCAGCGGGGGGACTTACCTACGAGCAGTACTTC. V gene TRBV11-3 combines with J gene TRBJ2-7; 9 nucleotides agree with TRBD2. The trim removed 5 bases at V and 2 bases at J, leaving 16 bases unmatched. Germline V CDR1 and CDR2: SGHNT, YENEEA. This CDR3 spans 18 amino acids.